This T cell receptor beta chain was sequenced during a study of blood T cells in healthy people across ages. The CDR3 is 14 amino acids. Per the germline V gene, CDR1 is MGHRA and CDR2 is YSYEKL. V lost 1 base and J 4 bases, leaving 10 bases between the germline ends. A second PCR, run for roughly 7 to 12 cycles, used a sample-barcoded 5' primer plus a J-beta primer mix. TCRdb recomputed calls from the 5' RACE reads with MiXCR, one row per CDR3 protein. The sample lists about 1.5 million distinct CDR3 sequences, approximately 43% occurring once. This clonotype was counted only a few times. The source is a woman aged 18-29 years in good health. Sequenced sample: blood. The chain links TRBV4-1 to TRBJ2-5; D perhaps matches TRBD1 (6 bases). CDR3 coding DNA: TGCGCCAGCAGCCAAGCAGGGACACTAGAGACCCAGTACTTC. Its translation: CASSQAGTLETQYF.